Listed here are 32 T cell receptor beta chains from one sample, sequenced in a study of human T cells and chemical hapten exposure. A single record per CDR3 protein comes from TCRdb applying MiXCR to the RACE reads. The table shows under 150,000 distinct CDR3 sequences, with 9.5% to 13% occurring only once. Time point meaning: patch test 1, 2 weeks after DPC sensitization. The treatment was: therapeutic diphenylcyclopropenone sensitization with weekly scalp DPC. The material was whole blood, obtained in connection with sensitization to the hapten diphenylcyclopropenone (DPC). These TCRs come from a woman aged 50 to 60 with alopecia areata. Some clones in this sample may be carry-over from other donors' samples.

The chain employs TRBV12-3 or TRBV12-4 and TRBJ2-2; D possibly corresponds to TRBD2 (7 bases). CDR3 size: 14 residues. Trimming left V 5 bases short and J 5 bases short, with 12 bases between. DNA of the CDR3: TGTGCCAGCAGTCTCGAGGGGGGGACCGGGGAGCTGTTTTTT. This gives the protein CASSLEGGTGELFF.

This clonotype was observed a few times. The CDR3 loop reads CSAGTSGRAVSYNEQFF. The CDR3 DNA reads TGCAGTGCGGGGACTAGCGGGAGGGCCGTTAGCTACAATGAGCAGTTCTTC. The chain joins TRBV20-1 to TRBJ2-1; 16 bases align to TRBD2. J gave up 3 bases and V 6 bases, and 8 bases lay outside the gene matches. Germline V gene data show CDR1 as DFQATT and CDR2 as SNEGSKA (reference sequence). This CDR3 is 17 amino acids long.

This clonotype was seen at least ten times. The V call is TRBV7-2, the J call TRBJ2-3, with D hard to call. Germline values: CDR1 SGHTA, CDR2 FQGNSA. This CDR3 spans 12 amino acids. The V end lost 5 bases, the J end lost 6 bases, and 9 bases lay between the germline ends. The CDR3 loop is CASSPNGDTQYF. Written as DNA, the CDR3 is TGTGCCAGCAGCCCAAACGGGGATACGCAGTATTTT. The whole variable domain, remainder taken from reference TRBV7-2 and TRBJ2-3, is GAGVSQSPSNKVTEKGKDVELRCDPISGHTALYWYRQSLGQGLEFLIYFQGNSAPDKSGLPSDRFSAERTGGSVSTLTIQRTQQEDSAVYLCASSPNGDTQYFGPGTRLTVL.

This clonotype came up a few times. This chain uses TRBV15 with TRBJ2-7; D uncertain. V dropped 0 bases and J dropped 6 bases, with 6 bases sitting between them. Per germline, CDR1 LNHNV and CDR2 YYDKDF (reference sequence). This CDR3 has 12 residues. The CDR3 is CATSRDLREQYF. The CDR3 DNA follows: TGTGCCACCAGCAGAGATCTCCGCGAGCAGTACTTC.

This clonotype showed up just a few times. V and J are TRBV6-5 and TRBJ2-7; D gene uncertain. Per the germline V gene, CDR1 is MNHEY and CDR2 is SVGAGI. V was trimmed by 2 bases and J by 0 bases, leaving 5 bases between them. The CDR3 sequence is 13 residues long. CDR3 DNA: TGTGCCAGCAGTTACACGGACTCCTACGAGCAGTACTTC. Encoded protein: CASSYTDSYEQYF.

The chain couples TRBV28 to TRBJ2-7; D gene ambiguous. The CDR3 loop spans 12 amino acids. The germline V gene encodes CDR1 MDHEN and CDR2 SYDVKM. V shed 8 bases and J shed 0 bases, with 8 bases lying between them. CDR3 region: CASALGSYEQYF. The CDR3 DNA sequence: TGTGCCAGCGCGTTGGGCTCCTACGAGCAGTACTTC.

The table lists this clonotype with a few counts. The gene calls are TRBV2 and TRBJ2-5; no clear D. The germline CDR1 and CDR2 sequences are SNHLY and FYNNEI. This CDR3 is built from 17 residues. Trimming cost V 6 bases and J 0 bases, with 20 bases left between them. The CDR3 nucleotides are TGTGCCAGCAGCTCAGAGGCGATGGCGCTGAACCAAGAGACCCAGTACTTC. This translates into CASSSEAMALNQETQYF.

This clonotype has more than one count but fewer than ten. J is TRBJ2-1 and V is TRBV2, with TRBD2 matching 10 bases. The CDR3 is 18 residues long. From germline, CDR1 is SNHLY and CDR2 FYNNEI. V lost 6 bases and J lost 8; bases outside the gene matches: 19. This CDR3 is CASREGGLADVIGDEQFF. The DNA of the CDR3 is TGTGCCAGCAGAGAGGGAGGACTAGCGGATGTTATTGGCGATGAGCAGTTCTTC.

In this sample, this clonotype turned up a few times. The V gene is TRBV6-5, the J gene TRBJ2-1; 9 nucleotides match TRBD2. Germline lookup yields CDR1 MNHEY and CDR2 SVGAGI. V shed 0 bases, J shed 7 bases, and the junction held 4 bases outside the gene matches. There are 15 residues in the CDR3. The CDR3 here is CASSYSGLARNEQFF. The CDR3 nucleotides are TGTGCCAGCAGTTACTCTGGACTAGCGAGGAATGAGCAGTTCTTC.

The chain links TRBV7-2 to TRBJ2-3; a weak D match, TRBD2 (5 bases). CDR3 size: 14 residues. V was shortened by 6 bases and J by 7 bases, with 17 bases between the two germline ends. The germline V gene has CDR1 SGHTA and CDR2 FQGNSA. CDR3 region: CASSLNRGSYTQYF. The CDR3 nucleotides read TGTGCCAGCAGTTTAAACCGGGGTTCCTATACGCAGTATTTT.

This clonotype was recorded many times. V usage is TRBV5-4 and J usage is TRBJ1-6; D ambiguous. The CDR3 loop spans 17 amino acids. Per the germline V gene, CDR1 is SGHNT and CDR2 is YYREEE (reference sequence). V shed 5 bases and J shed 0 bases, with 15 bases lying between them. In DNA form, the CDR3 reads TGTGCCAGCAGACCATTTCTGGGGAGCTCCTATAATTCACCCCTCCACTTT. Its protein is CASRPFLGSSYNSPLHF.

The V and J genes are TRBV4-3 and TRBJ2-7; the D gene is possibly TRBD2 (6 bases). The CDR3 contains 14 residues. Germline V CDR1 and CDR2: LGHNA, YSLEER. Trimming shortened V by 3 bases and J by 7 bases, and 16 bases separated the two germline ends. The CDR3 DNA reads TGCGCCAGCAGCCACCGGGACTCTTCGGGGGAGCAGTACTTC. Protein: CASSHRDSSGEQYF.

This clonotype was picked up a small number of times. The chain couples TRBV20-1 to TRBJ2-1; no clear D gene. Trimming shortened V by 6 bases and J by 2 bases, and 14 bases separated the two germline ends. The length of the CDR3 is 14 residues. CDR1 and CDR2 (germline): DFQATT, SNEGSKA (reference sequence). This CDR3 reads CSAPEAGPYNEQFF. The CDR3 DNA reads TGCAGTGCCCCCGAGGCAGGACCCTACAATGAGCAGTTCTTC.

The sample holds a few counts of this clonotype. V usage is TRBV10-2 and J usage is TRBJ2-7; no clear D gene. Germline CDR1 and CDR2: WSHSY and SAAADI. The CDR3 spans 10 residues. Between the trimmed V and J ends, which lost 10 bases and 4 bases, there was a span of 8 bases. The CDR3 region has the DNA TGCGCCACCCGAGAATACGAGCAGTACTTC. Amino acid sequence: CATREYEQYF.

This clonotype was observed at least ten times. The genes are TRBV15 and TRBJ2-3; 7 nucleotides agree with TRBD2. Germline CDR1 is LNHNV and CDR2 is YYDKDF (reference sequence). Losses at the gene ends were 5 bases for V and 7 bases for J; bases not matched to a gene: 6. This CDR3 is built from 13 residues. CDR3 region: CATSGGERNTQYF. The CDR3 coding sequence is TGTGCCACCAGCGGGGGGGAGAGGAATACGCAGTATTTT.

The rearrangement uses TRBV28 and TRBJ1-1, with D uncertain. Germline V gene data show CDR1 as MDHEN and CDR2 as SYDVKM. CDR3 length: 12 amino acids. V gave up 7 bases and J gave up 7 bases, with 13 bases separating them. The CDR3 DNA reads as TGTGCCAGCACCTCGACCCCTCTTGAAGCTTTCTTT. This gives the protein CASTSTPLEAFF.

The sample holds a few counts of this clonotype. The rearrangement links TRBV28 to TRBJ1-1; D is possibly TRBD1 (5 bases). The CDR3 length is 15 residues. Germline V lookup: CDR1 MDHEN, CDR2 SYDVKM. V gave up 6 bases and J gave up 5 bases, with 19 bases separating them. The CDR3 DNA is TGTGCCAGCAGCCCAACTTGGGGGGGATTGACTGAAGCTTTCTTT. Its translation is CASSPTWGGLTEAFF.

The chain is built from TRBV12-3 or TRBV12-4 and TRBJ2-3, with 7 bases fitting TRBD2. Trimming removed 4 bases from V and 6 bases from J; junction bases left unmatched: 10. There are 15 residues in the CDR3. DNA of the CDR3: TGTGCCAGCAGTTGGGACGCGGCGGGAGATGATACGCAGTATTTT. Encoded protein: CASSWDAAGDDTQYF.

The chain has TRBV11-2 and TRBJ2-7, with 9 bases fitting TRBD1. The CDR3 extends over 15 amino acids. The J segment lost 2 bases and the V segment lost 4 bases, leaving 6 bases of the junction unmatched. Germline V gene lookup returns CDR1 SGHAT and CDR2 FQNNGV. The CDR3 DNA sequence: TGTGCCAGCAGCTACGGGACAGGGTCCGCCTACGAGCAGTACTTC. As protein: CASSYGTGSAYEQYF.

This clonotype has a single count. V gene TRBV15 combines with J gene TRBJ2-7; a weak D match, TRBD2 (6 bases). In germline, CDR1 is LNHNV, CDR2 YYDKDF (reference sequence). Trimming took 1 base from V and 2 from J, leaving 15 bases between them. The CDR3 spans 16 residues. The DNA of the CDR3 is TGTGCCACCAGCAGAGGGGACTTACCGCCACCCTACGAGCAGTACTTC. This codes for CATSRGDLPPPYEQYF.

The gene calls are TRBV6-2 or TRBV6-3 and TRBJ1-2; 7 bases match TRBD1. V was pared by 7 bases and J by 1 base, with 9 bases of the junction left unmatched. Germline loops: CDR1 MNHEY, CDR2 SVGEGT. The CDR3 loop spans 15 amino acids. The CDR3 region has the DNA TGTGCCAGCACCCAGACAGGGAGAAGTAACTATGGCTACACCTTC. Its translation: CASTQTGRSNYGYTF.

There are a few counts of this clonotype. V gene TRBV29-1 combines with J gene TRBJ2-3, with a possible D match to TRBD1 (6 bases). This CDR3 contains 13 residues. Looked up from germline, CDR1 is SQVTM and CDR2 is ANQGSEA. Trimming left V 7 bases short and J 2 bases short, with 13 bases between. The CDR3 reads CSGMGHSTDTQYF. The CDR3 DNA reads as TGCAGCGGAATGGGACATTCCACAGATACGCAGTATTTT.

The chain employs TRBV7-2 and TRBJ2-4, with 8 positions matching TRBD2. The CDR3 contains 16 residues. Germline lookup yields CDR1 SGHTA and CDR2 FQGNSA. The junction had 5 bases not matched to a gene; V was cut back by 1 base and J by 3 bases. The chain's CDR3 is CASSLGATSGKNIQYF. The DNA of the CDR3 is TGTGCCAGCAGCTTAGGGGCCACTAGCGGCAAAAACATTCAGTACTTC.

This chain links TRBV12-2 with TRBJ2-7; TRBD1, the table's D call, lacks a check against the DNA. TRBV12-2 is a pseudogene locus. The CDR3 runs 16 residues. Here the CDR3 reads CASRLAGAVRSYEQYF. In DNA, the CDR3 is TGTGCAAGTCGCTTAGCGGGGGCGGTCAGATCCTACGAGCAGTACTTC.

The chain is built from TRBV10-2 and TRBJ1-1, with 8 bases fitting TRBD1. V lost 0 bases and J lost 9; bases outside the gene matches: 6. Germline V gives CDR1 WSHSY, CDR2 SAAADI. CDR3 length: 14 residues. In nucleotides, the CDR3 is TGCGCCAGCAGTGAGTCGGGACAGGCGGCAAAAGCTTTCTTT. Protein: CASSESGQAAKAFF.

This clonotype was seen many times. This rearrangement joins TRBV11-3 to TRBJ2-1; tentatively, D is TRBD1 (6 bases). Trimming left V 3 bases short and J 6 bases short, with 12 bases between. The CDR3 is 14 amino acids. The germline CDR1 and CDR2 sequences are SGHNT and YENEEA. The CDR3 reads CASSFGQIANEQFF. In nucleotides, the CDR3 is TGTGCCAGCAGCTTCGGACAGATAGCCAATGAGCAGTTCTTC.

This clonotype was recorded at least ten times. This chain uses TRBV29-1 with TRBJ2-1; D might be TRBD1 or TRBD2, each matching 5 bases. V lost 7 bases, J lost 1 base, and 14 bases lay in between. This CDR3 spans 14 amino acids. The germline V gene encodes CDR1 SQVTM and CDR2 ANQGSEA. The CDR3 nucleotides read TGCAGCGCACCTCATGGGGGTTCCTACAATGAGCAGTTCTTC. Residues: CSAPHGGSYNEQFF.

This clonotype was recorded many times. The chain joins TRBV20-1 to TRBJ2-3; D uncertain. The V and J ends lost 6 bases and 6 bases respectively, with 13 bases between them. This CDR3 is 12 amino acids long. The germline V gene has CDR1 DFQATT and CDR2 SNEGSKA (reference sequence). DNA for the CDR3: TGCAGTGCAAAGATCGGTTCTGATACGCAGTATTTT. This translates into CSAKIGSDTQYF.

Here the CDR3 DNA reads TGTGCCAGCAGCTCCCAGGGGGGGAACACCGGGGAGCTGTTTTTT. Translating it yields CASSSQGGNTGELFF. This rearrangement joins TRBV7-2 to TRBJ2-2; TRBD1 is a possible D gene (7 bases). This CDR3 has 15 residues. Germline V gene lookup returns CDR1 SGHTA and CDR2 FQGNSA. V lost 4 bases to trimming and J lost 1 base, with 10 bases between them.

The chain links TRBV29-1 to TRBJ1-2; D is possibly TRBD1 (5 bases). Trimming took 7 bases from V and 5 from J, leaving 14 bases between them. Germline V gene sequence: CDR1 SQVTM, CDR2 ANQGSEA. The CDR3 contains 12 residues. CDR3 sequence: CSGAGQGYGYTF. The CDR3 coding sequence is TGCAGCGGGGCAGGGCAAGGGTATGGCTACACCTTC. The full variable domain, completed using reference TRBV29-1 and TRBJ1-2, is SAVISQKPSRDICQRGTSLTIQCQVDSQVTMMFWYRQQPGQSLTLIATANQGSEATYESGFVIDKFPISRPNLTFSTLTVSNMSPEDSSIYLCSGAGQGYGYTFGSGTRLTVV.

This chain joins TRBV29-1 and TRBJ2-3; the D is unclear. Germline lookup yields CDR1 SQVTM and CDR2 ANQGSEA. V was trimmed by 8 bases and J by 4 bases, leaving 13 bases between them. There are 12 residues in the CDR3. This CDR3 is CSPKTDSDTQYF. The DNA for the CDR3 is TGCAGCCCAAAGACCGACTCAGATACGCAGTATTTT.

The chain couples TRBV10-3 to TRBJ1-4; possible D gene TRBD1, 5 bases. Germline lookup yields CDR1 ENHRY and CDR2 SYGVKD. There are 12 residues in the CDR3. Trimming removed 6 bases from V and 8 bases from J, with 10 bases in between. The CDR3 is CAISADREKLFF. In nucleotides, the CDR3 is TGTGCCATCAGCGCCGACAGAGAAAAACTGTTTTTT.